These T cell receptor beta chains were read from a single sample in a study of blood T cell repertoires in COVID-19. Clones were read by immunoSEQ multiplex PCR, and TCRdb kept only the in-frame ones, dropping some. The sample records some 390,000 clones, around 87% being singletons. Input material: peripheral blood. All receptors derive from a human donor in a cohort sampled during active COVID-19. Both conserved end residues are part of each CDR3. The D gene is left open where the match is weak. Clone size is given for some rows only: seen once, a few or many times, or a class if the clone is expanded.

V gene,J gene,D gene,clone size,CDR3 protein,CDR3 DNA
TRBV27,TRBJ1-6,NA,NA,CASSQGSRASPLHF,TGTGCCAGCAGCCAGGGATCCCGAGCTTCACCCCTCCACTTT
TRBV25-1,TRBJ2-7,TRBD1,NA,CASSWTGHGEQYF,TGTGCCAGCAGTTGGACAGGGCATGGCGAGCAGTACTTC
TRBV28,TRBJ2-7,NA,NA,CASIGGGSYTYEQYF,TGTGCCAGCATAGGGGGAGGGTCATACACCTACGAGCAGTACTTC
TRBV30,TRBJ1-1,TRBD1,NA,CAWGQGNTEAFF,TGTGCCTGGGGACAGGGGAACACTGAAGCTTTCTTT
TRBV7-9,TRBJ1-2,NA,once,CASSLDTVVSLYGYTF,TGTGCCAGCAGCTTAGACACAGTGGTCTCTCTCTATGGCTACACCTTC
TRBV19,TRBJ1-6,TRBD1,NA,CASSYRTGDNSPLHF,TGTGCCAGTAGCTATAGGACAGGGGATAACTCACCCCTCCACTTT
TRBV5-1,TRBJ2-2,TRBD2,NA,CASSLSSGTKGELFF,TGCGCCAGCAGCCTATCTAGCGGCACAAAGGGGGAGCTGTTTTTT
TRBV2,TRBJ2-2,TRBD1,NA,CAGRQGNTGELFF,TGTGCCGGGAGACAGGGGAACACCGGGGAGCTGTTTTTT
TRBV9,TRBJ1-1,NA,NA,CASSPQVPGTEAFF,TGTGCCAGCAGCCCCCAGGTCCCTGGGACTGAAGCTTTCTTT
TRBV9,TRBJ2-3,NA,NA,CASSAWGLSTDTQYF,TGTGCCAGCAGCGCCTGGGGACTTAGCACAGATACGCAGTATTTT
TRBV5-1,TRBJ2-5,TRBD2,NA,CASSPGLAGGKETQYF,TGCGCCAGCAGCCCTGGACTAGCGGGGGGGAAAGAGACCCAGTACTTC
TRBV5-4,TRBJ1-2,TRBD1,NA,CASTRTGGNYGYTF,TGTGCCAGCACCAGGACAGGGGGCAACTATGGCTACACCTTC
TRBV5-1,TRBJ1-1,TRBD1,once,CASRLDRGTEAFF,TGCGCCAGCAGGCTAGACAGGGGCACTGAAGCTTTCTTT
TRBV11-3,TRBJ1-1,NA,few,CASSLAGDTEAFF,TGTGCCAGCAGCTTAGCGGGGGATACTGAAGCTTTCTTT
TRBV9,TRBJ2-3,NA,NA,CASSSASDTQYF,TGTGCCAGCAGCAGCGCCTCAGATACGCAGTATTTT
TRBV7-2,TRBJ2-5,NA,NA,CASSLGVVVLETQYF,TGTGCCAGCAGCTTAGGAGTTGTGGTATTAGAGACCCAGTACTTC
TRBV6-6,TRBJ2-1,TRBD2,NA,CASSQGLVDNEQFF,TGTGCCAGCAGTCAGGGACTAGTAGACAATGAGCAGTTCTTC
TRBV6-6,TRBJ1-1,TRBD1,NA,CASRPWTGNTEAFF,TGTGCCAGCAGACCCTGGACAGGGAACACTGAAGCTTTCTTT
TRBV30,TRBJ2-1,NA,NA,CAWSPIGTTYNEQFF,TGTGCCTGGAGTCCGATCGGGACAACTTACAATGAGCAGTTCTTC
TRBV10-3,TRBJ2-5,TRBD2,once,CAISVAGEETQYF,TGTGCCATCAGTGTAGCGGGTGAAGAGACCCAGTACTTC
TRBV12-3/TRBV12-4,TRBJ2-7,NA,NA,CASSLQVPYEQYF,TGTGCCAGCAGTTTACAGGTACCCTACGAGCAGTACTTC
TRBV3-1/TRBV3-2,TRBJ2-3,TRBD2,NA,CASRRGIDTQYF,TGTGCCAGCAGGCGGGGGATAGATACGCAGTATTTT
TRBV18,TRBJ1-5,NA,NA,CASSLGQSNQPQHF,TGTGCCAGCTCACTAGGACAAAGCAATCAGCCCCAGCATTTT
TRBV5-1,TRBJ2-3,NA,NA,CASKLADPRTDTQYF,TGCGCCAGCAAACTAGCCGATCCTCGCACAGATACGCAGTATTTT